This T cell receptor (beta chain) is drawn from a study of cytomegalovirus exposure and HLA in healthy donors. Study details: Within an early data release were about 85 million unique TCRs drawn from HLA-typed donors.

PCR employed 60 Vbeta and 13 Jbeta primers. TCRdb's copy holds only in-frame clones and misses some; the assay was immunoSEQ multiplex PCR. Of 140,000 to 150,000 clones listed, roughly 80% were seen once; the top ten hold 3% to 4%. Everyone who donated was a healthy bone marrow donor. V dropped 7 bases and J dropped 7 bases, with 17 bases sitting between them. The CDR3 length is 14 residues. Per the germline V gene, CDR1 is GTSNPN and CDR2 is SVGIG (reference sequence). The V and J genes are TRBV30 and TRBJ2-6, with TRBD1 as a possible D gene (5 bases). The clonotype originates from a male donor in good health and CMV-seronegative. Sequencing used PBMCs. CDR3 DNA sequence: TGTGCCTCAATTCAGGGAAGGGGTGCCAACGTCCTGACTTTC. Amino acids: CASIQGRGANVLTF.